The 26 T cell receptor beta chains reported below all come from one sample, sequenced in a study of control samples from healthy donors and cancer patients (dated by TCRdb to 2020 to 2022). The library was prepared using the immunoSEQ multiplex PCR assay. This immuneACCESS table, as held by TCRdb, lists in-frame sequences with V and J called but not all clones. Of the missing ones, under half trace to an unresolved V gene in checked studies; the others have no known cause. The sample yields 100,000 to 150,000 clones; around 92% were counted once. The leading ten clones occupy less than 0.65% of the sample. Material for sequencing was PBMCs. The receptors stem from an elderly man with head and neck cancer.

V gene TRBV3-1 (or the pseudogene TRBV3-2) combines with J gene TRBJ2-3; 9 nucleotides agree with TRBD1. The CDR3 is made up of 15 amino acids. CDR1 LGHDT and CDR2 YNNKEL come from the germline V gene (reference sequence). Losses at the gene ends were 3 bases for V and 6 bases for J; bases not matched to a gene: 7. The CDR3 loop reads CASSHPTGGGDTQYF. The CDR3 DNA reads TGTGCCAGCAGCCATCCCACAGGGGGCGGGGATACGCAGTATTTT.

The genes are TRBV19 and TRBJ2-3; 7 nucleotides align to TRBD2. The junction had 7 bases not matched to a gene; V was cut back by 4 bases and J by 0 bases. Germline values: CDR1 LNHDA, CDR2 SQIVND (reference sequence). The CDR3 has 16 amino acids. As DNA, the CDR3 is TGTGCCAGTAGTAAGCGGGAAGGAACTAGCACAGATACGCAGTATTTT. Encoded protein: CASSKREGTSTDTQYF.

The chain is built from TRBV5-1 and TRBJ2-2, with D hard to call. Germline V gene sequence: CDR1 SGHRS, CDR2 YFSETQ. The CDR3 consists of 15 residues. Trimming took off 0 bases at V and 2 bases at J, with 8 bases between the two ends. The CDR3 DNA sequence: TGCGCCAGCAGCTTGGAGGCAATTAACACCGGGGAGCTGTTTTTT. This gives the protein CASSLEAINTGELFF. The full variable domain, its missing parts supplied by reference TRBV5-1 and TRBJ2-2, is KAGVTQTPRYLIKTRGQQVTLSCSPISGHRSVSWYQQTPGQGLQFLFEYFSETQRNKGNFPGRFSGRQFSNSRSEMNVSTLELGDSALYLCASSLEAINTGELFFGEGSRLTVL.

The rearrangement joins TRBV7-9 to TRBJ2-5; D ambiguous. V lost 2 bases and J 5 bases, leaving 9 bases between the germline ends. Looked up from germline, CDR1 is SEHNR and CDR2 is FQNEAQ (reference sequence). This CDR3 has 13 amino acids. The CDR3 here is CASSLSVFETQYF. For the CDR3, the DNA is TGTGCCAGCAGCTTATCGGTTTTCGAGACCCAGTACTTC.

The V call is TRBV5-4, the J call TRBJ1-2; possible D gene TRBD1, 6 bases. CDR3 length: 14 amino acids. Germline assignment: CDR1 SGHNT and CDR2 YYREEE (reference sequence). Trimming pared 4 bases from V and 0 bases from J, leaving 10 bases between. CDR3 residues: CASSQGQANYGYTF. CDR3 nucleotide sequence: TGTGCCAGCAGCCAGGGACAAGCTAACTATGGCTACACCTTC.

The V gene is TRBV5-1, the J gene TRBJ2-5; D not certain. There are 13 residues in the CDR3. The germline gives CDR1 SGHRS, CDR2 YFSETQ. With 4 bases removed from V and 5 bases from J, the gap between germline ends came to 12 bases. The CDR3 region has the DNA TGCGCCAGCAGCCCCCGAGAAAGGGAGACCCAGTACTTC. This codes for CASSPRERETQYF.

This chain connects TRBV20-1 to TRBJ2-7, with D possibly being TRBD1 (5 bases). Trimming shortened V by 3 bases and J by 6 bases, and 18 bases separated the two germline ends. Germline V CDR1 and CDR2: DFQATT, SNEGSKA (reference sequence). CDR3 length equals 14 residues. The CDR3 loop reads CSASNSVGASEQYF. CDR3 sequence (DNA): TGCAGTGCTAGTAATTCCGTAGGGGCAAGCGAGCAGTACTTC.

This clone was observed once. The chain links TRBV7-9 to TRBJ2-1; 7 bases align to TRBD1. This CDR3 spans 17 amino acids. V gave up 6 bases and J gave up 8 bases; unmatched junction bases: 19. Germline lookup yields CDR1 SEHNR and CDR2 FQNEAQ (reference sequence). CDR3 coding DNA: TGTGCCAGCAGGCTAACCTCCGGGACAGACCCTGGTTATGAGCAGTTCTTC. Amino acids: CASRLTSGTDPGYEQFF. The full variable domain, completed using reference TRBV7-9 and TRBJ2-1, is DTGVSQNPRHKITKRGQNVTFRCDPISEHNRLYWYRQTLGQGPEFLTYFQNEAQLEKSRLLSDRFSAERPKGSFSTLEIQRTEQGDSAMYLCASRLTSGTDPGYEQFFGPGTRLTVL.

The genes are TRBV5-6 and TRBJ2-1; 9 nucleotides match TRBD2. Germline loops: CDR1 SGHDT, CDR2 YYEEEE. After removal of 0 bases from V and 10 bases from J, the junction contained 11 bases not matched to a gene. The CDR3 extends over 16 amino acids. The CDR3 spells CASSLVGGGGAREQFF. The DNA of the CDR3 is TGTGCCAGCAGCTTGGTTGGCGGCGGGGGGGCCCGGGAGCAGTTCTTC.

The CDR3 sequence: CASSPLHSGNTIYF. The CDR3, as DNA: TGTGCCAGCAGCCCTCTCCACTCTGGAAACACCATATATTTT. The V call is TRBV7-2, the J call TRBJ1-3; no firm D call. Per germline, CDR1 SGHTA and CDR2 FQGNSA. The CDR3 is 14 residues long. Trimming removed 5 bases at V and 0 bases at J, with 8 bases between.

The rearrangement links TRBV7-9 to TRBJ2-2, with 8 bases matching TRBD1. Unmatched junction bases numbered 10, after V lost 6 bases and J lost 1 base. The CDR3 is 17 residues long. Germline CDR1 is SEHNR and CDR2 is FQNEAQ (reference sequence). CDR3 protein: CASRPEPGTGNTGELFF. The CDR3 DNA follows: TGTGCCAGCAGACCTGAACCCGGGACAGGGAACACCGGGGAGCTGTTTTTT.

The sample holds one count of this clone. The gene calls are TRBV27 and TRBJ2-5; D not resolved. Per germline, CDR1 MNHEY and CDR2 SMNVEV (reference sequence). The CDR3 is 11 residues long. Trimming removed 4 bases from V and 2 bases from J, with 2 bases in between. The CDR3 sequence: CASSSQETQYF. In DNA form, the CDR3 reads TGTGCCAGCAGTTCTCAAGAGACCCAGTACTTC.

This chain connects TRBV5-5 to TRBJ2-7; D may correspond to TRBD1 or TRBD2 (5 bases each). This CDR3 spans 16 amino acids. CDR1 and CDR2 (germline): SGHKS, YYEKEE (reference sequence). V lost 0 bases, J lost 1 base, and 14 bases lay in between. This chain's CDR3 is CASSLVGTRGSYEQYF. The CDR3 bases are TGTGCCAGCAGCTTGGTTGGGACGAGGGGTTCCTACGAGCAGTACTTC.

The chain recombines TRBV10-2 with TRBJ1-1, with D possibly TRBD1 on 5 matching bases. The germline gives CDR1 WSHSY, CDR2 SAAADI. The CDR3 runs to 14 residues. Trimming removed 6 bases from V and 0 bases from J, with 11 bases in between. This CDR3 reads CASRRDEMNTEAFF. CDR3 nucleotides: TGCGCCAGCAGGAGGGACGAAATGAACACTGAAGCTTTCTTT.

The CDR3 bases are TGCGCCAGCAGCCAGTTGGGACACCTTATGGTGTCCCAGTACTTC. It is translated as CASSQLGHLMVSQYF. The gene calls are TRBV4-1 and TRBJ2-5, with a tentative D call TRBD1 (6 bases). Germline values: CDR1 MGHRA, CDR2 YSYEKL. The CDR3 consists of 15 residues. V was trimmed by 3 bases and J by 9 bases, leaving 20 bases between them.

This chain uses TRBV27 with TRBJ2-3, with D possibly TRBD2 on 6 matching bases. Per germline, CDR1 MNHEY and CDR2 SMNVEV (reference sequence). Trimming pared 3 bases from V and 3 bases from J, leaving 13 bases between. The CDR3 is 15 amino acids. CDR3 DNA: TGTGCCAGCAGTTTCCCCCCTGCGGGAACAGATACGCAGTATTTT. The encoded protein is CASSFPPAGTDTQYF.

J is TRBJ2-7 and V is TRBV15; tentative D call: TRBD2 (7 bases). CDR3 length: 16 residues. V dropped 3 bases and J dropped 0 bases, with 15 bases sitting between them. Germline V gene data show CDR1 as LNHNV and CDR2 as YYDKDF (reference sequence). CDR3 DNA sequence: TGTGCCACCAGCAGGGGGGGGGCTGAACTCTCCTACGAGCAGTACTTC. It is translated as CATSRGGAELSYEQYF.

The gene calls are TRBV6-6 and TRBJ2-2; D uncertain. The CDR3 runs to 14 residues. CDR1 is MNHNY and CDR2 is SVGAGI in the germline V gene (reference sequence). The V end lost 2 bases, the J end lost 5 bases, and 9 bases lay between the germline ends. The CDR3 spells CASSYNRATGELFF. The CDR3 bases are TGTGCCAGCAGTTACAACAGAGCGACCGGGGAGCTGTTTTTT.

The chain is built from TRBV19 and TRBJ1-5; D is ambiguous. There are 13 residues in the CDR3. V lost 8 bases to trimming and J lost 0 bases, with 8 bases between them. The germline V gene encodes CDR1 LNHDA and CDR2 SQIVND (reference sequence). This chain's CDR3 is CASSDHSNQPQHF. CDR3 sequence (DNA): TGTGCCAGTTCGGACCATAGCAATCAGCCCCAGCATTTT.

In DNA form, the CDR3 reads TGCAGTGCTAGTACTCCTAGCGGGAGATTTAGGGACGAGCAGTACTTC. This gives the protein CSASTPSGRFRDEQYF. V gene TRBV20-1 combines with J gene TRBJ2-7; 10 bases are a match to TRBD2. V trimming: 3 bases; J trimming: 5 bases; junction bases outside the gene matches: 13. The CDR3 extends over 16 amino acids. Germline-derived CDR1 and CDR2 are DFQATT and SNEGSKA (reference sequence).

The V call is TRBV7-6, the J call TRBJ1-1; 8 bases line up with TRBD1. CDR1 and CDR2 from the germline V gene are SGHVS and FNYEAQ. CDR3 length: 13 residues. J lost 5 bases, V lost 5 bases, and 4 bases had no gene match. The chain's CDR3 is CASSIRTGTEAFF. The CDR3, as DNA: TGTGCCAGCAGCATAAGGACAGGGACTGAAGCTTTCTTT.

The chain recombines TRBV5-6 with TRBJ2-7; TRBD1 agrees at 7 bases. This CDR3 has 14 residues. Germline lookup yields CDR1 SGHDT and CDR2 YYEEEE. The ends lost 6 bases at V and 1 base at J; junction bases unmatched: 7. CDR3 nucleotides: TGTGCCAGCACCCGGGACAGAAATTCCTACGAGCAGTACTTC. Translation: CASTRDRNSYEQYF.

J is TRBJ1-2 and V is TRBV28, with D possibly matching TRBD1 (6 bases). V gave up 5 bases and J gave up 4 bases, with 14 bases separating them. CDR3 size: 14 residues. The V gene's germline CDR1 is MDHEN and CDR2 SYDVKM. The CDR3 region is CASSIQGQGYGYTF. CDR3 nucleotide sequence: TGTGCCAGCAGTATTCAGGGGCAGGGCTATGGCTACACCTTC.

The V call is TRBV30, the J call TRBJ1-3; 9 bases are a match to TRBD1. The CDR3 contains 14 residues. J gave up 4 bases and V 3 bases, and 4 bases lay outside the gene matches. Germline V gene lookup returns CDR1 GTSNPN and CDR2 SVGIG (reference sequence). CDR3: CAWRDRGLGNTIYF. The CDR3 bases are TGTGCCTGGAGGGACAGGGGCCTCGGAAACACCATATATTTT.

The chain has TRBV28 and TRBJ2-7, with D perhaps matching TRBD1 or TRBD2 (6 bases each). The CDR3 extends over 12 amino acids. Germline CDR1 MDHEN, CDR2 SYDVKM. With 8 bases removed from V and 3 bases from J, the gap between germline ends came to 11 bases. Here the CDR3 DNA reads TGTGCCAGCGGGGGGCCCGGCTACGAGCAGTACTTC. Translated: CASGGPGYEQYF.

The gene calls are TRBV18 and TRBJ2-5, with TRBD1 matching 9 bases. CDR3 size: 13 residues. V gave up 4 bases and J gave up 4 bases; unmatched junction bases: 1. Germline V gene data show CDR1 as KGHSH and CDR2 as LQKENI. CDR3 region: CASSQDRGETQYF. In nucleotides, the CDR3 is TGTGCCAGCTCACAGGACAGGGGAGAGACCCAGTACTTC.